This T cell receptor beta chain was identified in a study of human T cells and chemical hapten exposure. About the study: The scalp of each patient received a weekly diphenylcyclopropenone dose for the full roughly 25-week study.

Time point indicated: pre-sensitization, week 0. Treatment reported: therapeutic diphenylcyclopropenone sensitization with weekly scalp DPC. The CDR3 is made up of 14 amino acids. Trimming removed 3 bases from V and 7 bases from J; junction bases left unmatched: 5. TCRdb recomputed calls from the RACE reads with MiXCR, one row per CDR3 protein. The data hold about 93,000 distinct CDR3 sequences, with about 9% observed a single time. The sequence was obtained from a man aged 40-50 years with alopecia areata. Some clones in this sample may be carry-over from other donors' samples. The chain joins TRBV12-3 or TRBV12-4 to TRBJ2-2; TRBD1 agrees at 7 bases. The source was whole blood, collected in connection with sensitization to the hapten diphenylcyclopropenone (DPC). The CDR3 DNA reads TGTGCCAGCAGTTTGGAGACAGGGCTCGGGGAGCTGTTTTTT. Translated, it gives CASSLETGLGELFF.